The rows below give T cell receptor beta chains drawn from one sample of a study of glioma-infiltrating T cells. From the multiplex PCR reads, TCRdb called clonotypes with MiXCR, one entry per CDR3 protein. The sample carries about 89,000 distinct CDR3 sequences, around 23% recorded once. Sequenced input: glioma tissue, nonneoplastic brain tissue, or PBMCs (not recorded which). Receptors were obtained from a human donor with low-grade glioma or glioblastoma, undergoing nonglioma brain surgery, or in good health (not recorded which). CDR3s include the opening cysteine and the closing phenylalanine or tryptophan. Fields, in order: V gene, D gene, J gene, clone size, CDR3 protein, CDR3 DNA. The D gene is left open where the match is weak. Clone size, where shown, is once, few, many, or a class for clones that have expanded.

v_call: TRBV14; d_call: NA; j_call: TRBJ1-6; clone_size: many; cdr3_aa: CASSRQRSGSPLHF; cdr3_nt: TGTGCCAGCAGCCGGCAGCGGAGCGGATCACCCCTCCACTTT
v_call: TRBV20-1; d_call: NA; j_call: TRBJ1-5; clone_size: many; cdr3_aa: CSARNWPGPNQPQHF; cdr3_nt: TGCAGTGCTAGGAACTGGCCAGGCCCCAATCAGCCCCAGCATTTT
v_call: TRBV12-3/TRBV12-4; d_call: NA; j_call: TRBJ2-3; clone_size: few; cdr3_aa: CASIKAASTDTQYF; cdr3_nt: TGTGCCAGCATAAAAGCGGCTAGCACAGATACGCAGTATTTT
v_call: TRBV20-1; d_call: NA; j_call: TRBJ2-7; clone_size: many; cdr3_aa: CSAAPTMSSYEQYF; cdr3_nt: TGCAGTGCCGCCCCGACGATGAGCTCCTACGAGCAGTACTTC
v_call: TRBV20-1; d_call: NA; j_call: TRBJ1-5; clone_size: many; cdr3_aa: CSASPVNWDGDQPQHF; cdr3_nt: TGCAGTGCTTCCCCCGTTAACTGGGACGGGGACCAGCCCCAGCATTTT
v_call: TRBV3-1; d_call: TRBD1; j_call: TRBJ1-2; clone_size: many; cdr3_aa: CASSQRDRDGGYTF; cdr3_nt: TGTGCCAGCAGCCAAAGGGACAGGGACGGAGGCTACACCTTC
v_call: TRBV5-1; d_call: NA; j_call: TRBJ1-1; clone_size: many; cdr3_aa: CASRGGSNTEAFF; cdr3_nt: TGCGCCAGCAGGGGGGGGTCAAACACTGAAGCTTTCTTT
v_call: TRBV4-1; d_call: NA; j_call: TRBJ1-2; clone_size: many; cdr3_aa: CASSQPSRRRDYGYTF; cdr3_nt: TGCGCCAGCAGCCAACCCTCCCGGCGCCGGGACTATGGCTACACCTTC
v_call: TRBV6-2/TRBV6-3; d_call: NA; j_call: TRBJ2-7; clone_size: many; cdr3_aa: CASSLTASSYEQYF; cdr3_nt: TGTGCCAGCAGCTTGACAGCGAGCTCCTACGAGCAGTACTTC
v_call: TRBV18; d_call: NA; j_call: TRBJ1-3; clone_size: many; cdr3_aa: CASSNGPSGNTIYF; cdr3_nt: TGTGCCAGCTCGAACGGACCCTCTGGAAACACCATATATTTT
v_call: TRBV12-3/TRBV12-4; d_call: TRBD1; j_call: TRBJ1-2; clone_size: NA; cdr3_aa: CASTPWGSGTAFGGYTF; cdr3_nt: TGTGCCAGCACCCCTTGGGGCTCCGGGACAGCCTTCGGGGGCTACACCTTC
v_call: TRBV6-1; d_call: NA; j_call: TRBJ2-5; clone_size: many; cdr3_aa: CASSEDVYQETQYF; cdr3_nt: TGTGCCAGCAGTGAAGATGTGTACCAAGAGACCCAGTACTTC
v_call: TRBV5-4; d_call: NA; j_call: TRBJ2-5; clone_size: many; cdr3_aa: CASSFGRPPETQYF; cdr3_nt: TGTGCCAGCAGCTTTGGACGGCCCCCAGAGACCCAGTACTTC
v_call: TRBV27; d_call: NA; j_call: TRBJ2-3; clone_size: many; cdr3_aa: CASSFSTSRGRTDTQYF; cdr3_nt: TGTGCCAGCAGTTTCTCAACTTCCAGGGGACGCACAGATACGCAGTATTTT
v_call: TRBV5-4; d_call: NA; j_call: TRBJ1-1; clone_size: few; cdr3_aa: CASSLDLGRRTEAFF; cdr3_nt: TGTGCCAGCAGCTTGGATCTAGGGAGGAGAACTGAAGCTTTCTTT
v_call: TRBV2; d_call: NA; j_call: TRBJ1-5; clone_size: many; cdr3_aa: CASSEGRSNQPQHF; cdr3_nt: TGTGCCAGCAGTGAGGGCAGAAGCAATCAGCCCCAGCATTTT
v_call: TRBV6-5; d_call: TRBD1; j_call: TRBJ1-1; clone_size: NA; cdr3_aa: CASSYSTGWSEAFF; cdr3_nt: TGTGCCAGCAGTTACTCGACAGGGTGGTCTGAAGCTTTCTTT
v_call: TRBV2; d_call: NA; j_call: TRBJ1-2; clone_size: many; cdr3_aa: CASSEEWGPYGYTF; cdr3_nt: TGTGCCAGCAGTGAAGAGTGGGGGCCCTATGGCTACACCTTC
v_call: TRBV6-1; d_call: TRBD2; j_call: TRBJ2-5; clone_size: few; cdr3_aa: CASSGLAGKETQYF; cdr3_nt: TGTGCCAGCAGCGGACTAGCGGGGAAAGAGACCCAGTACTTC
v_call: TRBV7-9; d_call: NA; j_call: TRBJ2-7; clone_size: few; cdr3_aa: CASTQPPSEQYF; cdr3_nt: TGTGCCAGCACCCAACCCCCGAGCGAGCAGTACTTC
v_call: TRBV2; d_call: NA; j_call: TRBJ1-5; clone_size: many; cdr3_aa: CASLRYSNQPQHF; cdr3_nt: TGTGCCAGCCTCAGGTATAGCAATCAGCCCCAGCATTTT
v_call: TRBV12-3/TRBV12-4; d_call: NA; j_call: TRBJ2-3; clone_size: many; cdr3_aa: CASSPGQSTDTQYF; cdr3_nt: TGTGCCAGCAGTCCGGGACAAAGCACAGATACGCAGTATTTT
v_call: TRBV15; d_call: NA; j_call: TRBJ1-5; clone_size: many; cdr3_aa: CATSLRRAGQPQHF; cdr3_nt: TGTGCCACGAGTCTTCGAAGGGCCGGTCAGCCCCAGCATTTT